Described below is a single T cell receptor (beta chain) sequence and its context. Its antigen is not known. The entry originates in a study of vaccination effects on CD4 cells after COVID-19. The wider study: Antigen-specific CD4+ T cells were expanded with viral peptide pools in the ViraFEST assay before sequencing. The researchers cultured some 1.9 million PBMC per well with 8 to 10 IU/ml IL-2 and roughly 10 ug/ml peptides. Study conclusions and caveats: After vaccination, at late timepoints, clones induced by infection and by vaccine contracted markedly.

CDR1 and CDR2 (germline): KGHSH, LQKENI. This CDR3 has 16 residues. Trimming shortened V by 3 bases and J by 0 bases, and 11 bases separated the two germline ends. Investigators separated out CD4+ T cells once 10 days of culture had passed. Profiled with immunoSEQ multiplex PCR; TCRdb holds only in-frame clones, not every one. The data show tens of thousands of clones, approximately 65% seen once. The chain couples TRBV18 to TRBJ1-4; tentative D call: TRBD1 (5 bases). This specimen was CD4+ T cells from PBMCs cultured without peptide, taken before COVID-19 vaccination. The source is a human donor who received a COVID-19 vaccine. The CDR3 is CASSPSTAATNEKLFF. In nucleotides, the CDR3 is TGTGCCAGCTCACCCTCGACAGCTGCAACTAATGAAAAACTGTTTTTT.